The T cell receptor beta chain under discussion was sequenced for a study of T cell responses to AZD1222 COVID-19 vaccine. Study-level results: CD4 TCRs linked to vaccination spanned spike, dominating at 160-218 and 743-854.

Concerning this clone itself: Its specificity is unknown.

Some clones are missing from TCRdb's copy, which holds only in-frame ones; the method was immunoSEQ multiplex PCR. The table shows approximately 180,000 clones, with around 93% occurring only once. V shed 0 bases and J shed 4 bases, with 15 bases lying between them. This CDR3 spans 15 amino acids. Germline-derived CDR1 and CDR2 are GTSNPN and SVGIG (reference sequence). The TCR sequence derives from an adult who received the MenACWY meningococcal vaccine as a control. The source was peripheral blood, collected 28 days after the second dose of the MenACWY control vaccine. This chain connects TRBV30 to TRBJ1-1; a possible D gene is TRBD1 (5 bases). For the CDR3, the DNA is TGTGCCTGGAGTGTAAGGGTAGGGGTGAGCACTGAAGCTTTCTTT. Residues: CAWSVRVGVSTEAFF. The whole variable domain, remainder taken from reference TRBV30 and TRBJ1-1, is SQTIHQWPATLVQPVGSPLSLECTVEGTSNPNLYWYRQAAGRGLQLLFYSVGIGQISSEVPQNLSASRPQDRQFILSSKKLLLSDSGFYLCAWSVRVGVSTEAFFGQGTRLTVV.